This T cell receptor (beta chain) was identified in a study of Graves' ophthalmopathy and Graves' hyperthyroidism. Study summary: Ahead of any treatment, peripheral blood was obtained at the initial diagnosis.

Transcripts of RNA were the source for amplifying TCR beta CDR3 regions. The first round was an RT-PCR with HTBI primers, and the second round was a multiplex PCR. TCRdb passed the multiplex PCR reads through MiXCR, listing each CDR3 protein once. The sample has about 480,000 distinct CDR3 sequences, roughly an eighth seen once. Trimming left V 5 bases short and J 2 bases short, with 12 bases between. Per germline, CDR1 GTSNPN and CDR2 SVGIG (reference sequence). This CDR3 is 13 amino acids long. Other autoimmune diseases, uncontrolled infections, pregnancy and lactation each led to patient exclusion. About this clonotype: Its antigen is not known.

General study results and limits: Blood shared most expanded thyroid clonotypes above 0.001 frequency. The model reached about 66% sensitivity and around 72% specificity for predicting ophthalmopathy progression.

Material for sequencing was blood. The clonotype was recovered from a woman aged 25 to 39 with Graves' ophthalmopathy. The V and J genes are TRBV30 and TRBJ2-5; no firm D call. CDR3 coding DNA: TGTGCCTGGGGGCACTCGCTACAAGAGACCCAGTACTTC. It is translated as CAWGHSLQETQYF.